Shown below are 24 T cell receptor beta chains from a single sample sequenced in a study of blood T cell repertoires in COVID-19. Only in-frame clones appear in the TCRdb table, and some are missing; sequencing was by immunoSEQ multiplex PCR. Among about 280,000 clones, approximately 90% were seen once, and the ten largest hold about 5.5%. The specimen was PBMCs or T cells enriched from blood (not recorded which). The receptors were gathered from a woman between 35 and 50 years old who had recovered from COVID-19.

The gene calls are TRBV9 and TRBJ2-2; D gene unclear. Germline CDR1 SGDLS, CDR2 YYNGEE. Trimming removed 0 bases from V and 5 bases from J, with 14 bases in between. The CDR3 consists of 16 residues. The CDR3 loop reads CASSVEAHILTGELFF. The CDR3 coding sequence is TGTGCCAGCAGCGTAGAAGCGCATATATTGACCGGGGAGCTGTTTTTT. Using reference TRBV9 and TRBJ2-2 for the parts outside the CDR3, the full variable domain is DSGVTQTPKHLITATGQRVTLRCSPRSGDLSVYWYQQSLDQGLQFLIQYYNGEERAKGNILERFSAQQFPDLHSELNLSSLELGDSALYFCASSVEAHILTGELFFGEGSRLTVL.

The DNA for the CDR3 is TGCGCCAGCCGGGACAGGGTTGGGGCTAACTATGGCTACACCTTC. This codes for CASRDRVGANYGYTF. V and J are TRBV4-3 and TRBJ1-2, with TRBD1 matching over 9 bases. This CDR3 region has 15 residues. J was trimmed by 0 bases and V by 8 bases; bases with no gene match: 7. Germline CDR1 and CDR2: LGHNA and YSLEER.

The chain is built from TRBV9 and TRBJ1-3; the D gene is possibly TRBD1 (5 bases). Trimming removed 4 bases from V and 3 bases from J, with 14 bases in between. CDR3 length equals 15 residues. Germline assignment: CDR1 SGDLS and CDR2 YYNGEE. The CDR3 DNA reads as TGTGCCAGCAGCTCCACTACCGGGGGTGGAAACACCATATATTTT. Residues: CASSSTTGGGNTIYF.

The rearrangement uses TRBV29-1 and TRBJ2-4; 11 bases map to TRBD1. The CDR3 is 17 residues long. Germline CDR1 and CDR2: SQVTM and ANQGSEA. After removal of 0 bases from V and 4 bases from J, the junction contained 8 bases not matched to a gene. CDR3 protein: CSVEDRGDRGRKNIQYF. Here the CDR3 DNA reads TGCAGCGTTGAAGATCGAGGGGACAGGGGGAGGAAAAACATTCAGTACTTC.

The chain has TRBV29-1 and TRBJ2-6, with D perhaps TRBD1 (6 bases). The ends were cut back, 5 bases at V and 0 bases at J, with 17 bases in the middle. CDR3 length: 17 residues. Germline CDR1 SQVTM, CDR2 ANQGSEA. CDR3 residues: CSVPDRSGLSGANVLTF. The CDR3 DNA follows: TGCAGCGTTCCCGACAGGTCGGGCCTCTCTGGGGCCAACGTCCTGACTTTC.

This chain connects TRBV5-5 to TRBJ1-5; D is unclear. Germline V gene data show CDR1 as SGHKS and CDR2 as YYEKEE (reference sequence). This CDR3 region has 15 residues. The V end lost 4 bases, the J end lost 6 bases, and 17 bases lay between the germline ends. The CDR3, as DNA: TGTGCCAGCAGCCCTGTGTGGGGAGGGAGTCAGCCCCAGCATTTT. This sequence encodes CASSPVWGGSQPQHF.

Written as DNA, the CDR3 is TGTGCCACCAGGAGGACTACCACCGGGGAGCTGTTTTTT. Translating it yields CATRRTTTGELFF. J is TRBJ2-2 and V is TRBV24-1, with D tentatively TRBD2 (6 bases). The CDR3 loop spans 13 amino acids. Trimming removed 7 bases at V and 4 bases at J, with 9 bases between. The germline CDR1 and CDR2 sequences are KGHDR and SFDVKD.

This chain connects TRBV2 to TRBJ1-6; 8 nucleotides line up with TRBD1. This CDR3 is built from 16 residues. Germline CDR1 SNHLY, CDR2 FYNNEI. V shed 4 bases, J shed 7 bases, and the junction held 9 bases outside the gene matches. The CDR3, as DNA: TGTGCCAGCAGTGGGGGACAGGTTCTTCGGAATTCACCCCTCCACTTT. It is translated as CASSGGQVLRNSPLHF.

V usage is TRBV10-3 and J usage is TRBJ2-7, with TRBD2 identical over 7 bases. CDR3 length equals 14 residues. V dropped 4 bases and J dropped 4; count of bases not matched to a gene: 7. Germline lookup yields CDR1 ENHRY and CDR2 SYGVKD. The CDR3 nucleotides are TGTGCCATCAGTGCCCCCGGGAGGACGTACGAGCAGTACTTC. Translated: CAISAPGRTYEQYF.

This sequence joins TRBV28 and TRBJ2-5; D possibly corresponds to TRBD2 (6 bases). The CDR3 consists of 15 residues. Trimming took off 4 bases at V and 6 bases at J, with 18 bases between the two ends. Germline V gene lookup returns CDR1 MDHEN and CDR2 SYDVKM. CDR3 in amino acids: CASSSSRLGGQTQYF. DNA for the CDR3: TGTGCCAGCAGTTCCTCTAGACTAGGAGGACAGACCCAGTACTTC.

The gene calls are TRBV19 and TRBJ1-5; tentatively, D is TRBD1 (5 bases). Germline V lookup: CDR1 LNHDA, CDR2 SQIVND (reference sequence). CDR3 length equals 16 residues. Trimming stripped 2 bases from V and 3 bases from J, with 14 bases between. The CDR3 DNA follows: TGTGCCAGTAGTATATTTACCCCAGGGATCAATCAGCCCCAGCATTTT. Encoded protein: CASSIFTPGINQPQHF.

The chain has TRBV27 and TRBJ2-4; 8 nucleotides align to TRBD2. The CDR3 spans 16 residues. The V and J ends lost 11 bases and 6 bases, in that order; junction bases with no gene match: 18. Germline V gene data show CDR1 as MNHEY and CDR2 as SMNVEV (reference sequence). The CDR3 region is CADRPPPAGDGNIQYF. CDR3 nucleotide sequence: TGTGCCGACCGCCCCCCCCCAGCGGGGGACGGAAACATTCAGTACTTC.

J is TRBJ1-5 and V is TRBV4-3, with TRBD1 matching over 8 bases. The V and J ends lost 4 bases and 4 bases, in that order; junction bases with no gene match: 9. Germline CDR1 LGHNA, CDR2 YSLEER. This CDR3 is 16 amino acids long. The CDR3: CASSPEGRGPNQPQHF. The CDR3 DNA reads as TGCGCCAGCAGCCCCGAGGGCAGGGGGCCAAATCAGCCCCAGCATTTT.

The CDR3 loop is CAWSPRGWGTRELFF. In DNA, the CDR3 is TGTGCCTGGAGTCCTCGGGGGTGGGGAACCCGGGAGCTGTTTTTT. The chain combines TRBV30 with TRBJ2-2; perhaps TRBD2 as D (6 bases). This CDR3 comprises 15 residues. Germline CDR1 is GTSNPN and CDR2 is SVGIG (reference sequence). V lost 2 bases to trimming and J lost 9 bases, with 19 bases between them. The whole variable domain, filled in from reference TRBV30 and TRBJ2-2, reads SQTIHQWPATLVQPVGSPLSLECTVEGTSNPNLYWYRQAAGRGLQLLFYSVGIGQISSEVPQNLSASRPQDRQFILSSKKLLLSDSGFYLCAWSPRGWGTRELFFGEGSRLTVL.

The rearrangement joins TRBV16 to TRBJ2-1; maybe TRBD2 (6 bases). The germline V gene encodes CDR1 KGHSY and CDR2 FQNENV. There are 12 residues in the CDR3. V was cut by 4 bases and J by 10 bases, with 11 bases left in between. The CDR3 here is CASSLSAGEQFF. The CDR3 region has the DNA TGTGCCAGCAGCCTATCGGCGGGAGAGCAGTTCTTC.

This chain uses TRBV29-1 with TRBJ2-5; no clear D. The CDR3 consists of 12 residues. Per the germline V gene, CDR1 is SQVTM and CDR2 is ANQGSEA. With 4 bases removed from V and 2 bases from J, the gap between germline ends came to 8 bases. Here the CDR3 DNA reads TGCAGCGTTGTTGCGGAACAAGAGACCCAGTACTTC. This encodes CSVVAEQETQYF.

Turning to this clone: This sample also contains other DNA sequences that code for the same CDR3. V is TRBV12-3 or TRBV12-4 and J is TRBJ2-5; D is unresolved. The CDR3 runs 11 residues. The V end was cut by 3 bases, the J end by 4 bases, with 3 bases between. CDR3 loop: CASSFRETQYF. In nucleotides, the CDR3 is TGTGCCAGCAGTTTCAGAGAGACCCAGTACTTC.

The J gene is TRBJ2-1, the V gene TRBV29-1; 7 nucleotides agree with TRBD2. The V gene end was trimmed by 2 bases and the J gene end by 9 bases; junction bases not matched to a gene: 4. Germline V gives CDR1 SQVTM, CDR2 ANQGSEA. The CDR3 loop spans 12 amino acids. In nucleotides, the CDR3 is TGCAGCGTTGAATTGGGGGGGAGTGAGCAGTTCTTC. Translated, it gives CSVELGGSEQFF.

The V and J genes are TRBV28 and TRBJ1-1; no definite D call. CDR3 length equals 14 residues. Trimming removed 4 bases from V and 5 bases from J, with 14 bases in between. Germline V lookup: CDR1 MDHEN, CDR2 SYDVKM. The CDR3 protein is CASSSQAGDTEAFF. Written as DNA, the CDR3 is TGTGCCAGCAGTTCCCAGGCCGGGGATACTGAAGCTTTCTTT.

The chain is built from TRBV27 and TRBJ2-2; weak D call: TRBD1 (6 bases). The germline gives CDR1 MNHEY, CDR2 SMNVEV (reference sequence). The CDR3 runs to 14 residues. With 2 bases removed from V and 6 bases from J, the gap between germline ends came to 10 bases. CDR3 coding DNA: TGTGCCAGCAGTTTAAACAGGGTTGCCGGGGAGCTGTTTTTT. Translation: CASSLNRVAGELFF.

The V gene is TRBV7-8, the J gene TRBJ2-1; D is perhaps TRBD1 (6 bases). The germline V and J ends were trimmed by 5 bases and 3 bases, with 17 bases remaining between them. The CDR3 has 16 amino acids. Germline V gives CDR1 SGHVS, CDR2 FQNEAQ. The chain's CDR3 is CASSTPLGARYNEQFF. The DNA of the CDR3 is TGTGCCAGCAGCACGCCTCTGGGGGCGCGCTACAATGAGCAGTTCTTC.

DNA of the CDR3: TGCGCCAGCAGCCAAGTTACTCTACATGAGCAGTTCTTC. Translated, it gives CASSQVTLHEQFF. The J gene is TRBJ2-1, the V gene TRBV4-3; unclear D gene. This CDR3 contains 13 residues. CDR1 and CDR2 (germline): LGHNA, YSLEER. The V gene lost 1 base and the J gene lost 8 bases, with 9 bases spanning the gap.

The V gene is TRBV29-1, the J gene TRBJ1-1; TRBD1 matches 8 bases. The V gene's germline CDR1 is SQVTM and CDR2 ANQGSEA. V dropped 5 bases and J dropped 1; count of bases not matched to a gene: 6. The length of the CDR3 is 14 residues. The CDR3 loop reads CSVSLGQENTEAFF. CDR3 DNA sequence: TGCAGCGTTAGTTTGGGACAGGAGAACACTGAAGCTTTCTTT.

This sequence joins TRBV6-2 or TRBV6-3 and TRBJ2-5; maybe TRBD1 (6 bases). CDR3 length equals 15 residues. Trimming took off 6 bases at V and 2 bases at J, with 16 bases between the two ends. Germline V gene data show CDR1 as MNHEY and CDR2 as SVGEGT. The CDR3 DNA follows: TGTGCCAGCAGCCCTATTAGGACAGTTCAAGAGACCCAGTACTTC. Translated: CASSPIRTVQETQYF.